Below, 23 T cell receptor beta chains from the same sample are listed, as sequenced in a study of T cell changes during pregnancy in multiple sclerosis. Method: immunoSEQ multiplex PCR; TCRdb's copy keeps in-frame clones and lacks some. The table includes about 94,000 clones, about 94% detected once. Here the sequenced sample was peripheral blood, taken after pregnancy. These receptors all stem from a female donor with multiple sclerosis, enrolled in a pregnancy study.

There are a few counts of this clone. The chain combines TRBV28 with TRBJ2-7; 10 bases align to TRBD2. The V and J ends lost 3 bases and 4 bases, in that order; junction bases with no gene match: 6. The CDR3 spans 15 residues. Germline V gene data show CDR1 as MDHEN and CDR2 as SYDVKM. CDR3 in amino acids: CASSFPSGSAYEQYF. CDR3 nucleotides: TGTGCCAGCAGTTTCCCTAGCGGGAGTGCGTACGAGCAGTACTTC.

This chain uses TRBV5-1 with TRBJ2-7; the match to TRBD2 covers 12 bases. Germline V CDR1 and CDR2: SGHRS, YFSETQ. Germline trimming cut 3 bases from V and 3 bases from J; bases unmatched to any gene: 13. The CDR3 runs to 18 residues. CDR3: CASSWGIGRLAGDYEQYF. As DNA, the CDR3 is TGCGCCAGCAGCTGGGGGATCGGAAGACTAGCGGGAGACTACGAGCAGTACTTC. Based on the CDR3 plus reference TRBV5-1 and TRBJ2-7, the full variable domain is KAGVTQTPRYLIKTRGQQVTLSCSPISGHRSVSWYQQTPGQGLQFLFEYFSETQRNKGNFPGRFSGRQFSNSRSEMNVSTLELGDSALYLCASSWGIGRLAGDYEQYFGPGTRLTVT.

The chain carries TRBV5-1 and TRBJ2-1; 9 nucleotides line up with TRBD2. Trimming removed 2 bases from V and 0 bases from J; junction bases left unmatched: 0. The CDR3 runs 15 residues. Germline values: CDR1 SGHRS, CDR2 YFSETQ. CDR3 nucleotides: TGCGCCAGCAGCTTTAGCGGGAGCTCCTACAATGAGCAGTTCTTC. As protein: CASSFSGSSYNEQFF.

The chain combines TRBV7-9 with TRBJ2-5; 11 bases agree with TRBD2. The CDR3 has 16 amino acids. Trimming cost V 5 bases and J 1 base; bases outside gene matches: 6. The germline V gene has CDR1 SEHNR and CDR2 FQNEAQ (reference sequence). The CDR3, as DNA: TGTGCCAGCAGCCACCCGACTAGCGGGACCCAAGAGACCCAGTACTTC. Protein sequence: CASSHPTSGTQETQYF.

The chain uses TRBV19 and TRBJ1-1; D is ambiguous. CDR1 LNHDA and CDR2 SQIVND come from the germline V gene (reference sequence). V shed 5 bases and J shed 5 bases, with 15 bases lying between them. This CDR3 comprises 14 residues. The CDR3, as DNA: TGTGCCAGTAGTCCTGCCGGCGGGGTGACTGAAGCTTTCTTT. Its protein product is CASSPAGGVTEAFF. The complete variable domain, with remaining parts taken from reference TRBV19 and TRBJ1-1, reads DGGITQSPKYLFRKEGQNVTLSCEQNLNHDAMYWYRQDPGQGLRLIYYSQIVNDFQKGDIAEGYSVSREKKESFPLTVTSAQKNPTAFYLCASSPAGGVTEAFFGQGTRLTVV.

V is TRBV5-1 and J is TRBJ2-7; a weak D match, TRBD1 (6 bases). CDR1 and CDR2 from the germline V gene are SGHRS and YFSETQ. The CDR3 length is 16 residues. V lost 0 bases and J 0 bases, leaving 13 bases between the germline ends. CDR3 bases: TGCGCCAGCAGCTTGGTCCCCGACAGGAGCTCCTACGAGCAGTACTTC. It encodes CASSLVPDRSSYEQYF.

The rearrangement links TRBV5-7 to TRBJ2-7; D not resolved. Being an ORF, TRBV5-7 has a function that is uncertain. The CDR3 length is 10 residues. DNA of the CDR3: TGTCTCCGGCCAGGCTACGAGCAGTACTTC. Amino acids: CLRPGYEQYF.

The chain links TRBV4-1 to TRBJ2-1; 9 bases are a match to TRBD2. The ends lost 0 bases at V and 2 bases at J; junction bases unmatched: 2. This CDR3 spans 16 amino acids. Germline CDR1 and CDR2: MGHRA and YSYEKL. The CDR3 loop reads CASSQERGRAYNEQFF. CDR3 bases: TGCGCCAGCAGCCAAGAACGCGGGAGGGCCTACAATGAGCAGTTCTTC.

The V gene is TRBV7-9, the J gene TRBJ2-7; 14 nucleotides match TRBD2. Germline V lookup: CDR1 SEHNR, CDR2 FQNEAQ (reference sequence). CDR3 length: 16 amino acids. The trim removed 0 bases at V and 5 bases at J, leaving 3 bases unmatched. The CDR3 protein is CASSLAPGLAGDEQYF. The CDR3 DNA is TGTGCCAGCAGCTTAGCCCCGGGACTAGCGGGAGACGAGCAGTACTTC. Supplemented by reference TRBV7-9 and TRBJ2-7, the full variable domain reads DTGVSQNPRHKITKRGQNVTFRCDPISEHNRLYWYRQTLGQGPEFLTYFQNEAQLEKSRLLSDRFSAERPKGSFSTLEIQRTEQGDSAMYLCASSLAPGLAGDEQYFGPGTRLTVT.

This chain uses TRBV30 with TRBJ2-7; 7 nucleotides align to TRBD2. CDR1 and CDR2 (germline): GTSNPN, SVGIG (reference sequence). The CDR3 has 13 amino acids. Trimming took 0 bases from V and 3 from J; bases not matched to a gene: 2. CDR3 DNA sequence: TGTGCCTGGAGTGTCGGGGGGATCTACGAGCAGTACTTC. Protein product: CAWSVGGIYEQYF.

This chain links TRBV5-1 with TRBJ1-1, with D possibly TRBD1 on 5 matching bases. Deletions cut 3 bases from V and 1 base from J, with 13 bases between. This CDR3 has 15 amino acids. Germline V gene sequence: CDR1 SGHRS, CDR2 YFSETQ. The CDR3 reads CASSYSGSANTEAFF. The DNA of the CDR3 is TGCGCCAGCAGCTACTCAGGGTCGGCGAACACTGAAGCTTTCTTT.

The chain carries TRBV7-2 and TRBJ1-1; no clear D. The V and J ends lost 0 bases and 4 bases respectively, with 12 bases between them. CDR3 size: 15 residues. Germline-derived CDR1 and CDR2 are SGHTA and FQGNSA. This CDR3 is CASSLANNRFTEAFF. The CDR3 nucleotides read TGTGCCAGCAGCTTAGCAAACAATCGTTTCACTGAAGCTTTCTTT.

This clone appeared a single time. The CDR3 spells CASSLTGNRANEKLFF. The DNA of the CDR3 is TGTGCCAGTAGTTTGACAGGGAATAGAGCTAATGAAAAACTGTTTTTT. The V gene is TRBV19, the J gene TRBJ1-4, with 7 bases matching TRBD1. Germline lookup yields CDR1 LNHDA and CDR2 SQIVND (reference sequence). This CDR3 spans 16 amino acids. V was clipped by 5 bases and J by 3 bases; unmatched bases: 9.

Regarding this clone: In the same sample, other DNA sequences code for this CDR3. This chain uses TRBV7-2 with TRBJ2-7; 12 positions agree with TRBD2. V shed 4 bases, J shed 3 bases, and the junction held 1 base outside the gene matches. The CDR3 loop spans 14 amino acids. Germline CDR1 reads SGHTA; CDR2 reads FQGNSA. This CDR3 is CASSSGLAGYEQYF. CDR3 DNA: TGTGCCAGCAGCTCGGGACTAGCGGGCTACGAGCAGTACTTC.

V and J are TRBV4-1 and TRBJ2-5; D unresolved. V was cut by 1 base and J by 3 bases, with 9 bases left in between. Germline assignment: CDR1 MGHRA and CDR2 YSYEKL. CDR3 length equals 14 residues. The chain's CDR3 is CASSQALTKETQYF. CDR3 sequence (DNA): TGCGCCAGCAGCCAAGCTCTTACTAAAGAGACCCAGTACTTC.

The gene calls are TRBV12-1 and TRBJ2-1; the tabulated D call, TRBD2, remains unverified against the DNA. TRBV12-1 is a pseudogene locus. This CDR3 is 15 amino acids long. The CDR3 nucleotides are TGTGCCAGCAGTGTCCCTAGCGGGAGTAGAAATGAGCAGTTCTTC. Its protein is CASSVPSGSRNEQFF.

CDR3 in amino acids: CASNTDRHSGANVLTF. DNA for the CDR3: TGTGCCAGTAACACCGACAGGCACTCTGGGGCCAACGTCCTGACTTTC. The genes are TRBV19 and TRBJ2-6; possible D gene TRBD1, 6 bases. Germline loops: CDR1 LNHDA, CDR2 SQIVND (reference sequence). V lost 7 bases, J lost 0 bases, and 13 bases lay in between. This CDR3 is 16 amino acids long.

The chain has TRBV28 and TRBJ1-5; D uncertain. V was clipped by 7 bases and J by 0 bases, with 7 bases between them. The CDR3 has 13 residues. Germline-derived CDR1 and CDR2 are MDHEN and SYDVKM. The CDR3 coding sequence is TGTGCCAGCACTCTAGGTAGCAATCAGCCCCAGCATTTT. Translating gives CASTLGSNQPQHF.

The V gene is TRBV19, the J gene TRBJ1-1, with D perhaps TRBD1 (5 bases). The length of the CDR3 is 13 residues. Germline V lookup: CDR1 LNHDA, CDR2 SQIVND (reference sequence). Trimming took 6 bases from V and 4 from J, leaving 12 bases between them. CDR3 loop: CASRILGGTEAFF. The CDR3 nucleotides are TGTGCCAGTAGGATACTGGGGGGCACTGAAGCTTTCTTT.

This clone was seen just once. This rearrangement joins TRBV2 to TRBJ2-7; D is uncertain. There are 15 residues in the CDR3. CDR1 and CDR2 (germline): SNHLY, FYNNEI. Trimming removed 4 bases from V and 2 bases from J, with 15 bases in between. CDR3 DNA sequence: TGTGCCAGCAGTGTAACAGACGCCTCCACCTACGAGCAGTACTTC. Its protein product is CASSVTDASTYEQYF.

This sequence joins TRBV28 and TRBJ2-7; possible D gene TRBD2, 5 bases. Trimming pared 2 bases from V and 5 bases from J, leaving 13 bases between. Germline V CDR1 and CDR2: MDHEN, SYDVKM. This CDR3 region has 14 residues. CDR3 coding DNA: TGTGCCAGCAGTTTACCCATGGGGAGAAACGAGCAGTACTTC. Translated: CASSLPMGRNEQYF.

The chain has TRBV6-7 and TRBJ2-7, with TRBD1 identical over 11 bases. TRBV6-7 is known as an ORF, though its function is uncertain. This CDR3 comprises 13 residues. Unmatched junction bases numbered 8, after V lost 10 bases and J lost 6 bases. DNA for the CDR3: TGTGCCACCCCGGACAGGGGGCGGACCGAGCAGTACTTC. It specifies CATPDRGRTEQYF.

The rearrangement joins TRBV7-9 to TRBJ2-7; D is unclear. This CDR3 contains 13 residues. Germline V gives CDR1 SEHNR, CDR2 FQNEAQ (reference sequence). V lost 1 base and J lost 3, with 7 bases in between. As DNA, the CDR3 is TGTGCCAGCAGCTTAGGGGCCGGCTACGAGCAGTACTTC. Protein: CASSLGAGYEQYF. The whole variable domain, filled in from reference TRBV7-9 and TRBJ2-7, reads DTGVSQNPRHKITKRGQNVTFRCDPISEHNRLYWYRQTLGQGPEFLTYFQNEAQLEKSRLLSDRFSAERPKGSFSTLEIQRTEQGDSAMYLCASSLGAGYEQYFGPGTRLTVT.